A selection of T cell receptor beta chains follows, all from one sample in a study of T cell repertoires in cytomegalovirus infection. TCRdb independently ran MiXCR on the reads; one entry per CDR3 protein. The profile shows over 150,000 distinct CDR3 sequences, approximately 15% of them singletons. What was sequenced was PBMCs. Source of these receptors: a human donor in good health (CMV status not recorded). Some clones in this sample may be carry-over from other donors' samples. The CDR3 runs from the conserved cysteine through the conserved F or W. D genes are given only for firm matches. For some rows the clone size is stated as once, few or many, or as a class when expanded; others skip it.

NA | NA | TRBJ2-7 | TRBV19 | TGTGCCAGTAGTATTACTGAGAGGGCGGTCGACCCCTACGAGCAGTACTTC | CASSITERAVDPYEQYF
NA | NA | TRBJ1-5 | TRBV11-1 | TGTGCCAGCAGCTTATCGGGGGGCATCAATCAGCCCCAGCATTTT | CASSLSGGINQPQHF
many | NA | TRBJ2-5 | TRBV7-2 | TGTGCCAGCAGCCCCGGGACAATACAAGAGACCCAGTACTTC | CASSPGTIQETQYF
few | NA | TRBJ1-1 | TRBV20-1 | TGCAGTGCTAGAGATAAGAGCGCGATCGGAGGGGGAGAAGCTTTCTTT | CSARDKSAIGGGEAFF
NA | TRBD2 | TRBJ2-1 | TRBV27 | TGTGCCAGCAGTTTCCCGGGACTAGCGGGTGAGCAGTTCTTC | CASSFPGLAGEQFF
NA | TRBD2 | TRBJ2-1 | TRBV29-1 | TGCAGCGTCCCCCGGACGGGAGGGCCTATTGGAAATGAGCAGTTCTTC | CSVPRTGGPIGNEQFF
many | TRBD1 | TRBJ2-6 | TRBV12-3/TRBV12-4 | TGTGCCAGCAGTCCGACGGACAGGGGGGTTGGGGCCAACGTCCTGACTTTC | CASSPTDRGVGANVLTF
NA | NA | TRBJ2-7 | TRBV12-3/TRBV12-4 | TGTGCCAGCAGTTTGGGGGGGCCTTCCTACGAGCAGTACTTC | CASSLGGPSYEQYF
few | NA | TRBJ1-4 | TRBV27 | TGTGCCAGTGGACCGCCGAGGACTAATGAAAAACTGTTTTTT | CASGPPRTNEKLFF
NA | TRBD1 | TRBJ1-1 | TRBV10-3 | TGTGCCATCAGCCGACAGGGGACAATGAACACTGAAGCTTTCTTT | CAISRQGTMNTEAFF
many | NA | TRBJ2-1 | TRBV7-2 | TGTGCCAGCCTGAAGGGGGGAGGGGCTAATGAGCAGTTCTTC | CASLKGGGANEQFF
NA | NA | TRBJ1-1 | TRBV7-9 | TGTGCCAGCAGCTTAGATGGAAGGGGCCTGGACACTGAAGCTTTCTTT | CASSLDGRGLDTEAFF
NA | NA | TRBJ2-1 | TRBV5-1 | TGCGCCAGCAGCTTATGGGGAAGCTCCTACAATGAGCAGTTCTTC | CASSLWGSSYNEQFF
many | NA | TRBJ2-4 | TRBV7-9 | TGTGCCAGCAGCTTACCCCCAATGGGGTGGGCCAAAAACATTCAGTACTTC | CASSLPPMGWAKNIQYF
NA | TRBD2 | TRBJ2-1 | TRBV6-1 | TGTGCCAGCAGTGAATGGGCTAGCGGGAGTTGGGATGAGCAGTTCTTC | CASSEWASGSWDEQFF
few | TRBD1 | TRBJ1-4 | TRBV27 | TGTGCCAGCAGTCCCTACCGCCGACAGGGTACTAATGAAAAACTGTTTTTT | CASSPYRRQGTNEKLFF
many | NA | TRBJ2-5 | TRBV12-3/TRBV12-4 | TGTGCCAGCAGTCTACTAGTGGGAAGCGTGGAGACCCAGTACTTC | CASSLLVGSVETQYF
few | NA | TRBJ1-2 | TRBV4-1 | TGCGCCAGCAGCCAAGATCCCCCGGTCTATGGCTACACCTTC | CASSQDPPVYGYTF
many | NA | TRBJ1-2 | TRBV7-2 | TGTGCCAGCAGCTCAGGGCAGGCCAACTATGGCTACACCTTC | CASSSGQANYGYTF
many | NA | TRBJ2-5 | TRBV7-2 | TGTGCCAGCAGCTTAGACCGGTACCAAGAGACCCAGTACTTC | CASSLDRYQETQYF
NA | NA | TRBJ1-1 | TRBV12-5 | TGTGCTAGTGGTTTGGAAGAAGGCACTGAAGCTTTCTTT | CASGLEEGTEAFF
NA | NA | TRBJ2-7 | TRBV15 | TGTGCCACCAGCAGAGTCAGGGACCCCTACGAGCAGTACTTC | CATSRVRDPYEQYF
many | NA | TRBJ1-5 | TRBV7-9 | TGTGCCAGCAGCTCCGACAGGCTCAATCAGCCCCAGCATTTT | CASSSDRLNQPQHF
NA | NA | TRBJ2-5 | TRBV10-3 | TGTGCCATCAGTGAATGGGGGGCGGAGACCCAGTACTTC | CAISEWGAETQYF
many | NA | TRBJ2-7 | TRBV7-2 | TGTGCCAGCAGCCCGACAATCTCCTACGAGCAGTACTTC | CASSPTISYEQYF
many | NA | TRBJ1-4 | TRBV11-1 | TGTGCCAGCAGCTTCCGTGGTGAAAAACTGTTTTTT | CASSFRGEKLFF
many | NA | TRBJ2-1 | TRBV12-5 | TGTGCTAGTGGTTCCTCCGGGACGAGGGGGAATGAGCAGTTCTTC | CASGSSGTRGNEQFF
NA | NA | TRBJ2-5 | TRBV6-5 | TGTGCCAGCAGTTACGGTTTCTCTATCCAAGAGACCCAGTACTTC | CASSYGFSIQETQYF
many | NA | TRBJ2-6 | TRBV11-2 | TGTGCCAGCAGCTTCGGCCGGGGGCCTGGGGCCAACGTCCTGACTTTC | CASSFGRGPGANVLTF
many | NA | TRBJ2-1 | TRBV5-6 | TGTGCCAGCAGCTTGGGGGAGGTGAGGCGGAACTCCTACAATGAGCAGTTCTTC | CASSLGEVRRNSYNEQFF
NA | NA | TRBJ1-4 | TRBV6-1 | TGTGCCAGCAGTGATCGGGGAGCCGCGTGGGAAAAACTGTTTTTT | CASSDRGAAWEKLFF
NA | NA | TRBJ2-4 | TRBV10-3 | TGTGCCATCAGTGAGTCGAGCGCCGCCAAAAACATTCAGTACTTC | CAISESSAAKNIQYF